These T cell receptor beta chains were read from a single sample in a study of OX40 agonist ivuxolimab in advanced cancers. TCRdb's copy holds only in-frame clones and misses some; the assay was immunoSEQ multiplex PCR. The data hold under 90,000 clones, with over 80% observed a single time. Sequencing used CD4+ or CD8+ T cells sorted from blood, obtained in a trial of the OX40 agonist ivuxolimab. The receptors derive from an adult with an advanced solid tumor such as melanoma, head and neck, liver or kidney cancer. CDR3s include the opening cysteine and the closing phenylalanine or tryptophan. D genes are given only for firm matches. Where a row states a size, it is once, few, many or the class of an expanded clone; other rows omit it.

d_gene,abundance,v_gene,j_gene,CDR3nt,CDR3aa
.,.,TRBV28,TRBJ2-1,TGTGCCAGCAGTCCCCTACACGGGTACAATGAGCAGTTCTTC,CASSPLHGYNEQFF
TRBD1,.,TRBV6-6,TRBJ2-3,TGTGCCAGCAGGGGACAGCTCACAGATACGCAGTATTTT,CASRGQLTDTQYF
TRBD2,.,TRBV28,TRBJ2-1,TGTGCCAGCAGTTTTGGGTCCTCAGGAGCGGGGGGTTACAATGAGCAGTTCTTC,CASSFGSSGAGGYNEQFF
TRBD1,.,TRBV19,TRBJ1-2,TGTGCCAGTAGTACGGGACAGGGCGAAATCTATGGCTACACCTTC,CASSTGQGEIYGYTF
TRBD2,.,TRBV7-9,TRBJ2-7,TGTGCCAGCAGCGCACTAGCGGACTCCTACGAGCAGTACTTC,CASSALADSYEQYF
TRBD2,.,TRBV14,TRBJ2-5,TGTGCCAGCAGCCAAGAAGCCGGGACTAGCTATGAGACCCAGTACTTC,CASSQEAGTSYETQYF
.,.,TRBV5-1,TRBJ1-1,TGCGCCAGCAGCTTGGGTAGGAGTAGGAACACTGAAGCTTTCTTT,CASSLGRSRNTEAFF
.,.,TRBV5-1,TRBJ2-2,TGCGCCAGCAGCTTGGAAGGGTTGTCCAACACCGGGGAGCTGTTTTTT,CASSLEGLSNTGELFF
.,.,TRBV5-1,TRBJ2-7,TGCGCCAGCAGCTCAGGGACACCGACCTACGAGCAGTACTTC,CASSSGTPTYEQYF
.,.,TRBV11-1,TRBJ1-1,TGTGCCAGCAGCTCCCTGGTGGGGGGCACGGCTTTCTTT,CASSSLVGGTAFF
TRBD2,.,TRBV7-6,TRBJ2-2,TGTGCCAGCAGCTTTAGCGGGGGGGCCGCCGGGGAGCTGTTTTTT,CASSFSGGAAGELFF
TRBD2,.,TRBV4-1,TRBJ2-1,TGCGCCAGCAGCCAAACCGGGACTAGGGTTTACAATGAGCAGTTCTTC,CASSQTGTRVYNEQFF
TRBD1,few,TRBV9,TRBJ2-2,TGTGCCAGCAGCTCACAGGGGTGGGTCGCCGGGGAGCTGTTTTTT,CASSSQGWVAGELFF
.,.,TRBV7-9,TRBJ1-4,TGTGCCAGCAGCTACCTCGGGTCAACTAATGAAAAACTGTTTTTT,CASSYLGSTNEKLFF
.,.,TRBV5-4,TRBJ1-3,TGTGCCAGCAGCAGGCTATCGGGGGGCTCTGGAAACACCATATATTTT,CASSRLSGGSGNTIYF
.,.,TRBV7-9,TRBJ1-4,TGTGCCAGCAGCCCAGGGGCAACTAATGAAAAACTGTTTTTT,CASSPGATNEKLFF
TRBD2,.,TRBV5-1,TRBJ2-3,TGCGCCAGCAGCTTGGTTTTAGCGGGGGGCACAGATACGCAGTATTTT,CASSLVLAGGTDTQYF
.,.,TRBV19,TRBJ2-7,TGTGCCAGTAGTAGGCCAGGGGCCTACGAGCAGTACTTC,CASSRPGAYEQYF
.,.,TRBV28,TRBJ2-5,TGTGCCAGCAGGGCGGGCCAAGAGACCCAGTACTTC,CASRAGQETQYF
TRBD2,.,TRBV7-2,TRBJ2-3,TGTGCCAGCAGCCGGACTAGCGCCGCGGCAGATGGAGATACGCAGTATTTT,CASSRTSAAADGDTQYF
.,once,TRBV7-2,TRBJ2-1,TGTGCCAGCAGCTCGTTGATGGCCGGAGGACAGTTCTTC,CASSSLMAGGQFF
.,few,TRBV29-1,TRBJ1-4,TGCAGCGCTTGGCAGGGTAATGAAAAACTGTTTTTT,CSAWQGNEKLFF
.,.,TRBV7-9,TRBJ2-7,TGTGCCAGCAGCTCCCAAGGGGGCGAGCAGTACTTC,CASSSQGGEQYF
TRBD1,.,TRBV18,TRBJ1-5,TGTGCCAGCTCACCTTGGGTCCCGGGACAGGGGACGAATCAGCCCCAGCATTTT,CASSPWVPGQGTNQPQHF
.,.,TRBV9,TRBJ1-2,TGTGCCAGCAGCGTAGGACAGACTTGGACAGCTGGCTACACCTTC,CASSVGQTWTAGYTF
.,.,TRBV5-1,TRBJ1-3,TGCGCCAGCAGTGGAGGGAACTCTGGAAACACCATATATTTT,CASSGGNSGNTIYF